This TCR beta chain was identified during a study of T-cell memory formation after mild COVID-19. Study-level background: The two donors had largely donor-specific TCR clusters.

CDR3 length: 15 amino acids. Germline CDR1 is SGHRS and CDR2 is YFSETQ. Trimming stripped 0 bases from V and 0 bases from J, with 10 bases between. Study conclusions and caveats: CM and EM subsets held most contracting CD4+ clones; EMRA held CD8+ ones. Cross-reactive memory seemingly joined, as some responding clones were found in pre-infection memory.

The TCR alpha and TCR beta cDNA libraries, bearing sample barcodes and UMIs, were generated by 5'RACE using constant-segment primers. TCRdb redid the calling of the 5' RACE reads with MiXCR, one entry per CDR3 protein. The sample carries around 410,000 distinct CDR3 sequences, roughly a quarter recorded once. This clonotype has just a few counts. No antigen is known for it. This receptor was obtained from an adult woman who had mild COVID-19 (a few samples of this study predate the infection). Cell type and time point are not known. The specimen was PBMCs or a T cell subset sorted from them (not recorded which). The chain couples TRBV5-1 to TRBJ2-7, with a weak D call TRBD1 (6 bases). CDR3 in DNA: TGCGCCAGCAGCTTGGTGGCAGGGGCCTCCTACGAGCAGTACTTC. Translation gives CASSLVAGASYEQYF.